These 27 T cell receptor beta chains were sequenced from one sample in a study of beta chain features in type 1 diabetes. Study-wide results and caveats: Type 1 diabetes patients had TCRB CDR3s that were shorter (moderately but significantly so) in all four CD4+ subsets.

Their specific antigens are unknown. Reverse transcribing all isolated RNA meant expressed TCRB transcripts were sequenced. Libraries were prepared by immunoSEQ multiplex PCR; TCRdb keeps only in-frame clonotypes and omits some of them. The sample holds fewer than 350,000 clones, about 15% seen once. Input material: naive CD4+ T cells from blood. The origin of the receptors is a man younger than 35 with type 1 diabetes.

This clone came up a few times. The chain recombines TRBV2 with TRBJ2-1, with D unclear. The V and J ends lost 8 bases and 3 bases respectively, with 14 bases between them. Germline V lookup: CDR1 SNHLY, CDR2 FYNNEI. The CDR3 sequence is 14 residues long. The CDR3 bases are TGTGCCAGCCCACCTCAGGCCAGCTACAATGAGCAGTTCTTC. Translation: CASPPQASYNEQFF.

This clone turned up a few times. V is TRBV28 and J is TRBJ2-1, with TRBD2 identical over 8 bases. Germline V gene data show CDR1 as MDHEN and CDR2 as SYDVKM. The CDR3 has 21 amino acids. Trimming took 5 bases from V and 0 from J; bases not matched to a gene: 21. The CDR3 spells CASSRETPGLVIRPSYNEQFF. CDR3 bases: TGTGCCAGCAGTAGGGAAACCCCGGGACTAGTTATCCGCCCCTCCTACAATGAGCAGTTCTTC.

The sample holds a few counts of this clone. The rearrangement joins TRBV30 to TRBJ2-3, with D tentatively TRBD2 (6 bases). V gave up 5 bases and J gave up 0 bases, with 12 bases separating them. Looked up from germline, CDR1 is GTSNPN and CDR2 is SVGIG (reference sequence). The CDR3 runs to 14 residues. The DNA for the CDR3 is TGTGCCTGGGAGGCCGGGACTAGCACAGATACGCAGTATTTT. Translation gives CAWEAGTSTDTQYF.

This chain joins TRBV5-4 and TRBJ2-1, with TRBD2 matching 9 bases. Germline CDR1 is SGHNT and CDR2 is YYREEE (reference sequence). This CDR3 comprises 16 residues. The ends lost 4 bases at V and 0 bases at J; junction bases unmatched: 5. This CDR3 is CASSQAGGPSYNEQFF. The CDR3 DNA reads TGTGCCAGCAGCCAGGCGGGGGGGCCCTCCTACAATGAGCAGTTCTTC.

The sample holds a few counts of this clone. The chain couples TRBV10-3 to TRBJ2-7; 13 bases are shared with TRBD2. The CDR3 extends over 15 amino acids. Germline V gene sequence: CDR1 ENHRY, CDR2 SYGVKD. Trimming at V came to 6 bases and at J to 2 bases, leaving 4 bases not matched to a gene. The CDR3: CAISGTSGATYEQYF. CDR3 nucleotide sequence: TGTGCCATCAGCGGGACTAGCGGGGCAACCTACGAGCAGTACTTC.

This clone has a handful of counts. The CDR3 loop is CASSYDPTGEQYF. The CDR3 region has the DNA TGCGCCAGCAGTTACGACCCAACGGGCGAGCAGTACTTC. The J gene is TRBJ2-7, the V gene TRBV5-1; D is ambiguous. The germline V and J ends were trimmed by 5 bases and 6 bases, with 15 bases remaining between them. Per the germline V gene, CDR1 is SGHRS and CDR2 is YFSETQ. The CDR3 covers 13 residues.

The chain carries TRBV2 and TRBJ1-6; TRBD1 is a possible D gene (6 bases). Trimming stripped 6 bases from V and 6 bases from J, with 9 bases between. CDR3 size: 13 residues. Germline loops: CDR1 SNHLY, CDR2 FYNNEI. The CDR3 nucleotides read TGTGCCAGCAGAGACAGGCGTAATTCACCCCTCCACTTT. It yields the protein CASRDRRNSPLHF.

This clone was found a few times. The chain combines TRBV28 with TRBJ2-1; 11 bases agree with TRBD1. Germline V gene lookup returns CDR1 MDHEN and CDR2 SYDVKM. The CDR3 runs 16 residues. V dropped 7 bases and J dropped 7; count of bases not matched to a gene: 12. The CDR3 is CASTLPGQGGKNEQFF. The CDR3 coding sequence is TGTGCCAGCACCCTACCGGGACAGGGGGGAAAAAATGAGCAGTTCTTC.

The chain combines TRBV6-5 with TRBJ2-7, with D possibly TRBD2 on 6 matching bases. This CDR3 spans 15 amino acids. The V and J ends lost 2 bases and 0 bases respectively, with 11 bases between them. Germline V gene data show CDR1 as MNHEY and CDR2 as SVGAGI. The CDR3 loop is CASSYIAGSSYEQYF. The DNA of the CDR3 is TGTGCCAGCAGTTACATTGCGGGGAGCTCCTACGAGCAGTACTTC.

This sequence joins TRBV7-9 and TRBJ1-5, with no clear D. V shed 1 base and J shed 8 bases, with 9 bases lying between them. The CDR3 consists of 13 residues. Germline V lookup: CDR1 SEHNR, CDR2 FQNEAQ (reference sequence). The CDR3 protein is CASSLVESEPQHF. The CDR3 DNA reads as TGTGCCAGCAGCTTAGTAGAGTCGGAGCCCCAGCATTTT.

CDR3 sequence: CASILGGQRSYEQYF. CDR3 sequence (DNA): TGTGCCAGCATCCTCGGGGGACAGAGATCCTACGAGCAGTACTTC. V and J are TRBV28 and TRBJ2-7; D possibly corresponds to TRBD1 (7 bases). The germline gives CDR1 MDHEN, CDR2 SYDVKM. Trimming cost V 7 bases and J 1 base, with 17 bases left between them. This CDR3 is 15 amino acids long.

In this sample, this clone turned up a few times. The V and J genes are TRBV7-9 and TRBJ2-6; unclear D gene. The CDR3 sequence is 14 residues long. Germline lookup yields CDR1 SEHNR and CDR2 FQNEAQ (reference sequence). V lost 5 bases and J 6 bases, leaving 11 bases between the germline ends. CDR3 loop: CASSVRVQANVLTF. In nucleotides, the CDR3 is TGTGCCAGCAGCGTACGGGTCCAGGCCAACGTCCTGACTTTC.

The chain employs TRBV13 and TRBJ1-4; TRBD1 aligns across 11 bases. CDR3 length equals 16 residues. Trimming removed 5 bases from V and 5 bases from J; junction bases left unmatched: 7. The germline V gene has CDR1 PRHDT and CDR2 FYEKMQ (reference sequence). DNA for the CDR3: TGTGCCAGCAGCGAAGGACAGGGGGCACCCAATGAAAAACTGTTTTTT. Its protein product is CASSEGQGAPNEKLFF.

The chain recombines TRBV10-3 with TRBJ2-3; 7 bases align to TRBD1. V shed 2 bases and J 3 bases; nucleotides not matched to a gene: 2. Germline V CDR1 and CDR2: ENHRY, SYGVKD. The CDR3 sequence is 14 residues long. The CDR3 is CAISERQGTDTQYF. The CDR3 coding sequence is TGTGCCATCAGTGAGAGACAGGGTACAGATACGCAGTATTTT.

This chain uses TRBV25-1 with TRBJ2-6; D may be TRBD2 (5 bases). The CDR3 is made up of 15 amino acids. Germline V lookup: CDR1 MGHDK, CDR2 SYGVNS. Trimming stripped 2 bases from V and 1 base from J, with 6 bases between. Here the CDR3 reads CASSESGSGANVLTF. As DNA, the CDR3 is TGTGCCAGCAGTGAAAGCGGATCTGGGGCCAACGTCCTGACTTTC. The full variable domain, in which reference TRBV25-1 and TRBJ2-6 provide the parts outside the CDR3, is EADIYQTPRYLVIGTGKKITLECSQTMGHDKMYWYQQDPGMELHLIHYSYGVNSTEKGDLSSESTVSRIRTEHFPLTLESARPSHTSQYLCASSESGSGANVLTFGAGSRLTVL.

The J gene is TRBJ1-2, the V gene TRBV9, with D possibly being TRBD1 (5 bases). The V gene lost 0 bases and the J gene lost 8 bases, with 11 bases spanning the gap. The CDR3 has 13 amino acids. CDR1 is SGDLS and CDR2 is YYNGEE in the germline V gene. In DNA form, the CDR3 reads TGTGCCAGCAGCGTAGGTGGAGGGGACGGCTACACCTTC. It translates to CASSVGGGDGYTF.

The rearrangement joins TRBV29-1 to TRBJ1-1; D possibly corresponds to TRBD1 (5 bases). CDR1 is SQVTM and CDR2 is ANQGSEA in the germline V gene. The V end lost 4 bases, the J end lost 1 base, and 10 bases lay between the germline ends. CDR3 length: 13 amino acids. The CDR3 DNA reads TGCAGCGTTGTTCGCAGGGCGAACACTGAAGCTTTCTTT. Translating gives CSVVRRANTEAFF.

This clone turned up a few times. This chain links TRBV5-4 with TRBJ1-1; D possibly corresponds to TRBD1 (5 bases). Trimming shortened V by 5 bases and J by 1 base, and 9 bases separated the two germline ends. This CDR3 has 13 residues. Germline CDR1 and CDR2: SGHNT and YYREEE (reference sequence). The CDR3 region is CASSYDRNTEAFF. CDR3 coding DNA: TGTGCCAGCAGTTACGACAGGAACACTGAAGCTTTCTTT.

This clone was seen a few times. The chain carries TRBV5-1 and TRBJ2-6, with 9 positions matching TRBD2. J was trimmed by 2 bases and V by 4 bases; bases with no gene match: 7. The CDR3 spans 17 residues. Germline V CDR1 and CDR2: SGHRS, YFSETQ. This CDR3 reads CASSSSGSRAGANVLTF. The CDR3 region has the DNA TGCGCCAGCAGCAGTAGCGGGAGTCGCGCTGGGGCCAACGTCCTGACTTTC. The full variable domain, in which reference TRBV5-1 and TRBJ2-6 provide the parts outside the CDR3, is KAGVTQTPRYLIKTRGQQVTLSCSPISGHRSVSWYQQTPGQGLQFLFEYFSETQRNKGNFPGRFSGRQFSNSRSEMNVSTLELGDSALYLCASSSSGSRAGANVLTFGAGSRLTVL.

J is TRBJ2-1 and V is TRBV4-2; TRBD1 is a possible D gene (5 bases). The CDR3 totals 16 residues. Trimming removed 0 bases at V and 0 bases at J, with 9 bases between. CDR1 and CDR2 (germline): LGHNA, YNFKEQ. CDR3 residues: CASSQEAGSSYNEQFF. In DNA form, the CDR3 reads TGTGCCAGCAGCCAAGAGGCAGGGTCCTCCTACAATGAGCAGTTCTTC.

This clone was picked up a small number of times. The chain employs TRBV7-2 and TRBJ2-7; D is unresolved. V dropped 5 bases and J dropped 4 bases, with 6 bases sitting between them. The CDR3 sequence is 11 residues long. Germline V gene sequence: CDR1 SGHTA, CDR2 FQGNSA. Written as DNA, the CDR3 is TGTGCCAGCAGCGCCTATTACGAGCAGTACTTC. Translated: CASSAYYEQYF.

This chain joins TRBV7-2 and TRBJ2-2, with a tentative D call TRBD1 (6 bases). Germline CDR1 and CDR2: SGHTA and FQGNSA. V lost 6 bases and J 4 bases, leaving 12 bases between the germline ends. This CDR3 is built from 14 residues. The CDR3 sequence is CASSRRGTTGELFF. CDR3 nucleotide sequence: TGTGCCAGCAGTCGCAGGGGCACCACCGGGGAGCTGTTTTTT.

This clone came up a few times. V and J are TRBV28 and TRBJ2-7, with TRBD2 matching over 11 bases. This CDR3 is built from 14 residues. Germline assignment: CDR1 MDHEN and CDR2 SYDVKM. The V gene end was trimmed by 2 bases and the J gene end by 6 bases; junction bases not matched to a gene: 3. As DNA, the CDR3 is TGTGCCAGCAGTTTACTAGCGGGAGGTTCCGAGCAGTACTTC. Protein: CASSLLAGGSEQYF.

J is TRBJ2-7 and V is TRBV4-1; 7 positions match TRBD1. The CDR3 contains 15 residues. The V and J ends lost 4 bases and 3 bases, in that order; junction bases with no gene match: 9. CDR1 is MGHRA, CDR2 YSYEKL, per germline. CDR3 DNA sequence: TGCGCCAGCAGCCGAGCACCGGGACAGAGCTACGAGCAGTACTTC. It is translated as CASSRAPGQSYEQYF.

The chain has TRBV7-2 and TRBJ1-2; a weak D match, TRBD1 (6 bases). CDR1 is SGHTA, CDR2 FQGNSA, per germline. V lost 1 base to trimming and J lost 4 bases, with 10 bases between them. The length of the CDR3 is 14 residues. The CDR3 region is CASSLVTGSYGYTF. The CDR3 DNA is TGTGCCAGCAGCTTAGTCACAGGGAGCTATGGCTACACCTTC. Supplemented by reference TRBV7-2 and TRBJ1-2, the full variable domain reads GAGVSQSPSNKVTEKGKDVELRCDPISGHTALYWYRQSLGQGLEFLIYFQGNSAPDKSGLPSDRFSAERTGGSVSTLTIQRTQQEDSAVYLCASSLVTGSYGYTFGSGTRLTVV.

The CDR3, as DNA: TGTGCCAGCAGCGGAGAGGGCGGCGAGCAGTACTTC. Translating it yields CASSGEGGEQYF. The rearrangement joins TRBV7-9 to TRBJ2-7; TRBD2 might be the D (5 bases). CDR1 SEHNR and CDR2 FQNEAQ come from the germline V gene (reference sequence). CDR3 length: 12 amino acids. V was trimmed by 5 bases and J by 6 bases, leaving 11 bases between them.

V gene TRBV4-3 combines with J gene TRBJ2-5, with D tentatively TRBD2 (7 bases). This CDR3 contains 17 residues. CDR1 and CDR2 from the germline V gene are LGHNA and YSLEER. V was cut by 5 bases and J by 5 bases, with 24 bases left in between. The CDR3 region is CASSYHQAAGAEETQYF. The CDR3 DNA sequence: TGCGCCAGCAGCTACCACCAAGCTGCGGGGGCCGAGGAGACCCAGTACTTC.